This T cell receptor beta chain was recovered during a study of neoadjuvant anti-PD-1 for oral cavity cancer (dated by TCRdb to the early 2020s). A note on the overall study: Before undergoing curative-intent surgical resection, most patients got three to four biweekly nivolumab doses at 3 mg/kg. An approximately 30% response rate was observed in the parent correlative cohort, in which about a dozen patients were included. Responders were defined as patients with complete response, partial response or stable disease by RECIST 1.1; non-responders were defined as patients with progression. A fourth nivolumab dose was given around day 43 to patients without progression, and definitive surgical resection was performed in those patients on days 50-56. Overall study outcomes, separate from this receptor: A higher pretreatment blood Treg/Th17 ratio correlated with both higher pretreatment blood TCRbeta clonality and lower post-treatment tumor TCRbeta clonality. After neoadjuvant nivolumab, significantly higher T cell clonality (Gini index) was found within PBMCs in non-responders than in responders. The TCR analyses had only three patients in each response group, and the authors called for validation in larger cohorts.

For deep sequencing, PBMC libraries mostly used roughly 0.5 ug of input genomic DNA, with six replicates for each sample. TCRbeta libraries were prepared with the immunoSEQ hsTCRbeta kit according to the manufacturer's instructions. The finished libraries were brought together in one pool at 3 to 3.5 nM, which was then read using an Illumina NovaSeq 6000 S4 flow cell. In the source study's methods: The immunoSEQ Analyzer handled quality control and preprocessing of the raw data. The analysis was restricted to productive rearrangements, with each unique CDR3 amino acid sequence defining a clonotype. Repertoire clonality was estimated as the Gini-Simpson index, computed with the R package tcR. Student's t test was used to compare Gini indices, and Pearson correlation was used to assess associations with tumor size change. Sourced from immuneACCESS, this table was stored by TCRdb with only in-frame sequences that have V and J called. A share of the clones is absent; for the studies checked, an unresolved V gene accounts for under half, and the remainder has no known explanation. That table supplies the V and J calls and clone size; D and trimming were determined from the DNA. The sample data list over 65,000 clones, and about 85% of these were observed just once. More than 3% of the sample belongs to the ten largest clones.

The sample's time point label is to be understood as: after neoadjuvant nivolumab, at surgical resection. Patients were newly diagnosed with stage II-IVA oral cavity squamous cell carcinoma and had received no prior systemic or radiation treatment. The cohort was composed of patients with HPV-negative, locally advanced oral cavity squamous cell carcinoma. Peripheral blood mononuclear cells were analyzed directly, without maintenance or expansion in culture. Samples were obtained from a longitudinal correlative study of a single-arm phase II trial of neoadjuvant nivolumab in oral cavity squamous cell carcinoma. Subject-matched pre- and post-treatment PBMCs and tumors from three responders and three non-responders were subjected to genomic DNA-based TCRbeta sequencing. Peripheral blood mononuclear cells were drawn once before nivolumab treatment and a second time after treatment, when surgery took place. Genomic DNA was isolated from PBMCs using the Maxwell RSC DNA from Cells kit.

With respect to this clone: This receptor's antigen is unknown. No base quality values were provided; no much bigger clone lies one nucleotide off.

V lost 0 bases and J lost 6 bases, and the count of bases not matched to a germline gene is 6. The germline V gene provides CDR1 SGHRS and CDR2 YFSETQ. There are 15 amino acids in the CDR3, from cysteine to phenylalanine inclusive. The read is trimmed to its CDR3 DNA, 45 bases read in frame from base 1. This sample comprised PBMCs, obtained after nivolumab (anti-PD-1) treatment. The chain was built from TRBV5-1 and TRBJ2-3; TRBD1 aligns with 8 central bases. The clonotype comes from a person aged 35-79 years with oral cavity squamous cell carcinoma. The nucleotides are TGCGCCAGCAGCTTGGTGGGACAGGCTGCCGATACGCAGTATTTT. Translated, it gives CASSLVGQAADTQYF.